This T cell receptor (beta chain) is from a study of response to subunit inactivated influenza vaccine (dated by TCRdb to 2017 to 2018). Looking at the study overall: To follow how T cells responded to a trivalent subunit inactivated influenza vaccine, the researchers relied on deep quantitative profiling of the T cell receptor repertoire.

The CDR3 numbers 13 residues from cysteine through phenylalanine. Only the CDR3 DNA stays, 39 bases, in frame from base 1. V loses 3 bases, J loses 9 bases, and the germline ends lie 15 bases apart. Looking up the germline V gene yields CDR1 SQVTM and CDR2 ANQGSEA. The sample's time point label, in plain terms: around 47 days after influenza vaccine administration. This clonotype has at least ten counts. Its cognate antigen has yet to be identified. Per-base qualities were not stored, and no clone one base away is much larger. The full study reports these points: The authors suggested that each seasonal influenza vaccination may recruit only a limited number of new T cells.

Receptor amplification or capture employed RT-PCR. Instrument used: Illumina HiSeq 2500. TCRdb redid the processing of the public reads, applying fastp at Q25 and MiXCR, and retained in-frame beta chains. Each entry merges the rows of one CDR3 protein and shows their most common DNA and genes. The sample table lists some 500,000 distinct CDR3 sequences, 10% to 15% of them with a count of one. Approximately 14% of the sample rests with the top ten. The sequence joins TRBV29-1 to TRBJ2-1; a weak D assignment points to TRBD2 (5 bases agree). Here the sequenced sample was PBMCs from blood, taken about 40 days after vaccination. The receptor's source is a man aged 45-65 years who received an inactivated influenza vaccine. Donor details come from another sample of the same person, matched by shared clones. The DNA sequence is TGCAGCGTTGACCCCCCGGGCCGGGGTGAGCAGTTCTTC. Its translation reads: CSVDPPGRGEQFF.